These 23 T cell receptor beta chains were sequenced from one sample in a study of control samples from healthy donors and cancer patients (TCRdb year 2020). Receptors were amplified or captured by the immunoSEQ multiplex PCR assay. Not all clones reach the TCRdb copy of this immuneACCESS table, which keeps in-frame sequences only. Checked studies attribute under half of the gap to unresolved V genes and leave the rest unexplained. The sample records about 130,000 clones, about 93% of which are singletons. 1.7% of the sample is in the top ten clones. The sample comprised PBMCs. The receptors come from a man in his fifties with head and neck cancer.

To note about this clone: Other DNA sequences within the sample encode an identical CDR3. In nucleotides, the CDR3 is TGCGCCAGCAGCTTGGGAGGGAGCAATCAGCCCCAGCATTTT. Residues: CASSLGGSNQPQHF. The chain uses TRBV5-1 and TRBJ1-5, with D uncertain. The CDR3 has 14 residues. V was pared by 0 bases and J by 1 base, with 5 bases between. Germline loops: CDR1 SGHRS, CDR2 YFSETQ.

The J gene is TRBJ1-1, the V gene TRBV10-3; D is undetermined. V was clipped by 8 bases and J by 0 bases, with 10 bases between them. The CDR3 contains 13 residues. The germline V gene has CDR1 ENHRY and CDR2 SYGVKD. CDR3 protein: CAIGVSMNTEAFF. In nucleotides, the CDR3 is TGTGCCATCGGGGTCAGTATGAACACTGAAGCTTTCTTT.

The chain links TRBV19 to TRBJ2-2, with D possibly matching TRBD2 (7 bases). The V end was cut by 4 bases, the J end by 0 bases, with 12 bases between. The length of the CDR3 is 16 residues. Germline-derived CDR1 and CDR2 are LNHDA and SQIVND (reference sequence). The DNA for the CDR3 is TGTGCCAGTAGTACAACGGGGGGCCCGAACACCGGGGAGCTGTTTTTT. It is translated as CASSTTGGPNTGELFF.

This sequence joins TRBV18 and TRBJ2-3; D call uncertain. The CDR3 runs 11 residues. The V end lost 3 bases, the J end lost 4 bases, and 2 bases lay between the germline ends. Looked up from germline, CDR1 is KGHSH and CDR2 is LQKENI. Here the CDR3 reads CASSPADTQYF. CDR3 DNA sequence: TGTGCCAGCTCACCGGCAGATACGCAGTATTTT.

The rearrangement links TRBV15 to TRBJ2-1, with D maybe TRBD1 (6 bases). Trimming removed 1 base from V and 7 bases from J, with 17 bases in between. Looked up from germline, CDR1 is LNHNV and CDR2 is YYDKDF (reference sequence). CDR3 length: 16 residues. DNA of the CDR3: TGTGCCACCAGCAGAGGGGGACAACGGGGTGGGAATGAGCAGTTCTTC. It codes for CATSRGGQRGGNEQFF.

The chain has TRBV30 and TRBJ1-1, with TRBD1 matching 8 bases. This CDR3 is built from 17 residues. The ends lost 1 base at V and 1 base at J; junction bases unmatched: 11. Germline CDR1 GTSNPN, CDR2 SVGIG (reference sequence). CDR3 region: CAWSGGQVILSNTEAFF. CDR3 DNA sequence: TGTGCCTGGAGTGGGGGACAGGTTATACTATCGAACACTGAAGCTTTCTTT.

This chain joins TRBV28 and TRBJ1-2; TRBD1 might be the D (5 bases). Trimming took off 6 bases at V and 8 bases at J, with 22 bases between the two ends. Germline-derived CDR1 and CDR2 are MDHEN and SYDVKM. This CDR3 contains 15 residues. In DNA form, the CDR3 reads TGTGCCAGCAGGTTAGCCACTCGAGGGGCGCAAGGCTACACCTTC. It codes for CASRLATRGAQGYTF.

The chain joins TRBV6-1 to TRBJ1-2, with D unclear. CDR3 length: 13 amino acids. The ends were cut back, 1 base at V and 4 bases at J, with 7 bases in the middle. CDR1 and CDR2 (germline): MNHNS, SASEGT. The CDR3 DNA sequence: TGTGCCAGCAGTGAAGACACAGTCTATGGCTACACCTTC. Translated: CASSEDTVYGYTF.

The CDR3 reads CASRSTGRKYGYTF. In DNA form, the CDR3 reads TGTGCCAGCAGGTCGACAGGACGGAAATATGGCTACACCTTC. The V and J genes are TRBV28 and TRBJ1-2, with D tentatively TRBD1 (6 bases). The CDR3 spans 14 residues. V lost 6 bases and J lost 5, with 16 bases in between. The germline CDR1 and CDR2 sequences are MDHEN and SYDVKM.

As regards this clone: At one end, the junction sequence differs from germline, possibly due to a read error. Other DNA sequences in the sample encode the same CDR3. This chain joins TRBV9 and TRBJ2-2; 8 positions agree with TRBD2. This CDR3 contains 17 residues. Germline CDR1 and CDR2: SGDLS and YYNGEE. This CDR3 is CASSGQISGADTGELFF. DNA of the CDR3: TGTGCCAGTAGCGGACAAATTAGCGGGGCTGACACCGGGGAGCTGTTTTTT.

The chain carries TRBV5-1 and TRBJ2-5; 10 positions match TRBD1. V was pared by 4 bases and J by 3 bases, with 3 bases of the junction left unmatched. The CDR3 runs to 14 residues. Looked up from germline, CDR1 is SGHRS and CDR2 is YFSETQ. The CDR3 here is CASSQGTGEETQYF. The CDR3, as DNA: TGCGCCAGCAGCCAAGGGACAGGGGAAGAGACCCAGTACTTC.

The rearrangement joins TRBV7-2 to TRBJ2-3, with TRBD2 matching over 9 bases. The CDR3 length is 19 residues. CDR1 is SGHTA, CDR2 FQGNSA, per germline. V gave up 5 bases and J gave up 4 bases; unmatched junction bases: 19. DNA for the CDR3: TGTGCCAGCAGCCTCGTCCCCGTCCAGATAGCGGGGGTGGCAGATACGCAGTATTTT. Translation: CASSLVPVQIAGVADTQYF.

V is TRBV4-3 and J is TRBJ2-5; a possible D gene is TRBD2 (5 bases). The CDR3 extends over 16 amino acids. The ends were cut back, 0 bases at V and 4 bases at J, with 15 bases in the middle. CDR1 and CDR2 from the germline V gene are LGHNA and YSLEER. CDR3 nucleotide sequence: TGCGCCAGCAGCCAAGATAGAAAGGGCGGGCGAGAGACCCAGTACTTC. Translation gives CASSQDRKGGRETQYF.

This clone was seen just once. This rearrangement joins TRBV5-1 to TRBJ2-5; D unclear. Trimming pared 0 bases from V and 4 bases from J, leaving 7 bases between. The CDR3 consists of 13 residues. CDR1 SGHRS and CDR2 YFSETQ come from the germline V gene. For the CDR3, the DNA is TGCGCCAGCAGCTTGGGTCCACCAGAGACCCAGTACTTC. It encodes CASSLGPPETQYF.

The chain has TRBV28 and TRBJ1-2; TRBD1 matches 7 bases. The trim removed 7 bases at V and 4 bases at J, leaving 3 bases unmatched. Per germline, CDR1 MDHEN and CDR2 SYDVKM. This CDR3 contains 12 residues. The CDR3 sequence: CASTTGSYGYTF. The CDR3 bases are TGTGCCAGCACGACAGGGTCCTATGGCTACACCTTC.

The rearrangement uses TRBV29-1 and TRBJ2-3, with D unresolved. Trimming stripped 7 bases from V and 0 bases from J, with 8 bases between. CDR3 length: 12 residues. CDR1 is SQVTM, CDR2 ANQGSEA, per germline. The CDR3 bases are TGCAGCGAAAAAACTAGCACAGATACGCAGTATTTT. Protein: CSEKTSTDTQYF.

The V gene is TRBV9, the J gene TRBJ2-2; maybe TRBD1 (6 bases). Trimming stripped 4 bases from V and 0 bases from J, with 16 bases between. The CDR3 consists of 17 residues. Looked up from germline, CDR1 is SGDLS and CDR2 is YYNGEE. The CDR3 spells CASSRRGRSANTGELFF. CDR3 sequence (DNA): TGTGCCAGCAGCCGCAGGGGTCGATCCGCGAACACCGGGGAGCTGTTTTTT.

The V and J genes are TRBV30 and TRBJ1-5; D not resolved. Trimming stripped 2 bases from V and 7 bases from J, with 9 bases between. Germline V gene data show CDR1 as GTSNPN and CDR2 as SVGIG (reference sequence). This CDR3 contains 12 residues. CDR3 protein: CAWSTFNQPQHF. DNA of the CDR3: TGTGCCTGGAGTACGTTCAACCAGCCCCAGCATTTT.

The chain has TRBV11-2 and TRBJ2-1, with D unclear. Per germline, CDR1 SGHAT and CDR2 FQNNGV. Deletions cut 2 bases from V and 12 bases from J, with 8 bases between. This CDR3 spans 11 amino acids. The CDR3 DNA reads TGTGCCAGCAGCTTAATAAAAGTGCAGTTCTTC. It yields the protein CASSLIKVQFF.

Details on this clone: The sample holds other DNA sequences that translate to the same CDR3. This chain links TRBV6-2 or TRBV6-3 with TRBJ2-7; unclear D gene. Trimming took 6 bases from V and 3 from J, leaving 6 bases between them. Germline lookup yields CDR1 MNHEY and CDR2 SVGEGT. The CDR3 runs to 11 residues. The CDR3 is CASSNSYEQYF. CDR3 nucleotides: TGTGCCAGCAGCAATAGCTACGAGCAGTACTTC.

The chain recombines TRBV7-2 with TRBJ1-2; 7 bases are a match to TRBD1. The germline gives CDR1 SGHTA, CDR2 FQGNSA. V lost 7 bases, J lost 4 bases, and 12 bases stayed unmatched. The CDR3 contains 15 residues. Here the CDR3 DNA reads TGTGCCAGCACCACGGAGAGGGGGCGCGGCTATGGCTACACCTTC. It translates to CASTTERGRGYGYTF.

In its sample, this clone was seen once. V usage is TRBV4-2 and J usage is TRBJ2-3, with 9 bases identical to TRBD2. The CDR3 contains 13 residues. Germline assignment: CDR1 LGHNA and CDR2 YNFKEQ. This CDR3 is CAAGGPSTDTQYF. In DNA form, the CDR3 reads TGTGCTGCGGGGGGGCCGAGCACAGATACGCAGTATTTT.

The rearrangement uses TRBV3-1 (or the pseudogene TRBV3-2) and TRBJ2-1, with D possibly TRBD1 on 6 matching bases. The germline CDR1 and CDR2 sequences are LGHDT and YNNKEL (reference sequence). The CDR3 length is 16 residues. V was clipped by 6 bases and J by 3 bases, with 18 bases between them. The CDR3 protein is CASSRQTGAYYNEQFF. The CDR3 nucleotides read TGTGCCAGCAGTCGCCAGACAGGCGCCTACTACAATGAGCAGTTCTTC.